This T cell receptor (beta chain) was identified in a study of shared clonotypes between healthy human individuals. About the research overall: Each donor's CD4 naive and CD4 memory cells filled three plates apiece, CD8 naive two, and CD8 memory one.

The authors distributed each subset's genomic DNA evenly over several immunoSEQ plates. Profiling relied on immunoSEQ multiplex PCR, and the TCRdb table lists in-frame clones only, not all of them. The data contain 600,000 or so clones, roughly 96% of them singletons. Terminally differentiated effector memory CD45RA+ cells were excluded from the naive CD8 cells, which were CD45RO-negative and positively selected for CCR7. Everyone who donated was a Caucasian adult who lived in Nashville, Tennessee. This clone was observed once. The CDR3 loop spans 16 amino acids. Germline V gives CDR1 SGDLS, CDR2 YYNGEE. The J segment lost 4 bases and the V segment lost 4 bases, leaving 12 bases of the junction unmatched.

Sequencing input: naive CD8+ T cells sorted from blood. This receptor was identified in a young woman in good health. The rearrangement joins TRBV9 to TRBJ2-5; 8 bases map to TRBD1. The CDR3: CASSPLGQGLLETQYF. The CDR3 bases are TGTGCCAGCAGCCCCCTAGGACAGGGACTGTTAGAGACCCAGTACTTC.